Detailed here is one TCR beta chain. Some clones are missing from TCRdb's copy, which holds only in-frame ones; the method was immunoSEQ multiplex PCR. The sample shows fewer than 95,000 clones, around 90% of them seen only once. The sample comes from a study of T cell changes during pregnancy in multiple sclerosis. The clonotype originates from a female donor in good health, enrolled as a control in a pregnancy study. The sequences come from peripheral blood, collected in the first trimester of pregnancy.

CDR3 nucleotide sequence: TGCGCCAGCAGCCAAGATATAAACAAAAACATTCAGTACTTC. Its translation: CASSQDINKNIQYF. The chain has TRBV4-1 and TRBJ2-4; D not certain. The V gene lost 0 bases and the J gene lost 3 bases, with 6 bases spanning the gap. This CDR3 comprises 14 residues. Germline-derived CDR1 and CDR2 are MGHRA and YSYEKL.